Detailed here is one T cell receptor beta chain. Antigen specificity is unknown. Trimming took 0 bases from V and 0 from J; bases not matched to a gene: 8. Germline V CDR1 and CDR2: LGHNA, YSLEER. CDR3 size: 18 residues. This entry comes from a study of shared clonotypes between healthy human individuals. Study-wide results and limits: Despite large depth, rarefaction showed incomplete sorted-subset sequencing.

The table came from immunoSEQ multiplex PCR; TCRdb's copy has only in-frame clones and leaves some out. This sample has 2 million to 2.5 million clones, with approximately 93% found just once. The healthy adult donors were HIV-negative and reported no recent acute infections or vaccinations. Donors were Caucasian adults residing in Nashville, Tennessee, USA. The J gene is TRBJ2-1, the V gene TRBV4-3; 7 bases match TRBD2. The clonotype originates from a man aged 18 to 30 in good health. Some clones in this sample may be carry-over from other donors' samples. Sequences were obtained from naive CD4+ T cells from PBMCs. The subset was: CD45RA+ positively selected. DNA of the CDR3: TGCGCCAGCAGCCAAGATCTCGCTAGCGGACTCTCCTACAATGAGCAGTTCTTC. Encoded protein: CASSQDLASGLSYNEQFF.